This T cell receptor beta chain was captured in a study of shared clonotypes between healthy human individuals (dated by TCRdb to between 2020 and 2021). General notes on the study: A couple of women and a few men aged 18 to 49 years were included in the cohort. The study deeply sequenced blood TCR repertoires of about 5 healthy adults to estimate repertoire size and the extent of clonotype sharing between individuals. To increase sequencing depth and limit assay-specific biases, different laboratories used diverse techniques to prepare libraries and sequence TCR repertoires. Per donor, leukapheresis produced somewhere between about 0.9 and 9 billion PBMCs. Summary of the overall study and its limitations: Pairwise subsampling led to the expectation that sequencing depth would affect the degree of clonotype sharing among donors. The genetic and exposure-history diversity represented was limited by the small number of donors. Only blood was sampled, and tissue TCR repertoires likely differ from those in blood.

To note about this clone: What this receptor recognizes is not known. Base qualities are missing; no much larger clone stands one base away.

Measured from the cysteine to the phenylalanine, the CDR3 is 14 residues long. Only CDR3 DNA remains: 42 bases, in frame from the first base. Trimming leaves V shorter by 5 bases and J shorter by 2 bases, with the junction holding 2 bases beyond the gene matches. The CDR1 and CDR2 encoded by the germline V gene are MDHEN and SYDVKM. The donors were healthy, HIV-negative adults who had no recently reported acute infections or vaccinations. Every donor was a Caucasian adult residing in Nashville, Tennessee, USA. For unsorted samples, 90 million or so PBMCs were counted and genomic DNA was extracted with the QIAamp DNA Blood Mini kit. Blood was obtained by leukapheresis, after which PBMCs were separated by Ficoll-Histopaque density gradient centrifugation and cryopreserved in liquid nitrogen vapor phase. Using the deep immunoSEQ assay, TCR CDR3 regions were amplified from genomic DNA by multiplex PCR. For each cell subset, the extracted genomic DNA was distributed evenly across all wells of several immunoSEQ 96-well plates, and each plate served as one replicate. For unsorted PBMC, around 300 ng genomic DNA, equal to 30,000 or so T cell genomes, was loaded into each replicate PCR. Genomic DNA from unsorted PBMC was sequenced over ten immunoSEQ deep assay plates. Purified libraries were measured with a Qubit 3.0 fluorometer, size-checked on a Bioanalyzer 2100, and measured again with the KAPA Library Quantification kit. Every immunoSEQ 96-well plate was sequenced on a dedicated single-read 150-cycle Illumina NextSeq 550 flow cell. Per the authors' processing: Because the immunoSEQ output included only junctional sequences and no quality scores, the filtering could not be the same as the filtering used for full-length reads. Sequences were annotated with PyIR, a Python wrapper for IgBLAST v1.9, and V/J genes and CDR3 were assigned using IMGT germline references. Reads were removed for weak V/J assignments (E-value above 1e-6), missing CDR3, stop codons, out-of-frame junctions, or ambiguous translated residues. V3J clonotypes were defined as sequences sharing an identical inferred V gene, J gene, and CDR3 amino acid sequence. Percentage overlap between repertoires was calculated by dividing the number of shared unique clonotypes by the size of the smaller repertoire. Repertoire richness was assessed with RTK rarefaction, the Chao1 estimator, and Recon v2.1 estimates of unobserved clonotypes. TCRdb stores this immuneACCESS table with in-frame sequences only. Part of the clones is absent; in the studies checked, under half of the shortfall reflects unresolved V genes, and no reason is known for the rest. That table furnishes V, J and clone size, whereas the DNA furnished D and trimming. This sample has fewer than 700,000 clones in its table, and about 80% of those were observed once. The top ten constitute 9.5% to 15% of the sample.

The rearranged chain carries TRBV28 and TRBJ2-7; 11 middle bases align to TRBD2. The sample taken for sequencing was PBMCs. This receptor was obtained from a woman aged 40 to 55 in good health. Some clones in this sample may be carry-over from other donors' samples. In nucleotides, the sequence is TGTGCCAGCAGTATAGCGGGAGGGCCCTACGAGCAGTACTTC. This codes for CASSIAGGPYEQYF.